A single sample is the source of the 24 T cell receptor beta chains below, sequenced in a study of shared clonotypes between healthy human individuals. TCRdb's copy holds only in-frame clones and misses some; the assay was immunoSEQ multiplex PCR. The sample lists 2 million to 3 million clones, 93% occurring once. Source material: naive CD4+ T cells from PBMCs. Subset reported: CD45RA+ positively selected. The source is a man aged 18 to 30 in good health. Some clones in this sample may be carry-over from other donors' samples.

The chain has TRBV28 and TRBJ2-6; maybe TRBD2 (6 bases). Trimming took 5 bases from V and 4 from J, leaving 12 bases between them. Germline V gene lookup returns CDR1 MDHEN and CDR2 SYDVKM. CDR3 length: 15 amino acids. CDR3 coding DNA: TGTGCCAGCAGTCCCCAGGCGGGGGGGGCCAACGTCCTGACTTTC. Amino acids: CASSPQAGGANVLTF.

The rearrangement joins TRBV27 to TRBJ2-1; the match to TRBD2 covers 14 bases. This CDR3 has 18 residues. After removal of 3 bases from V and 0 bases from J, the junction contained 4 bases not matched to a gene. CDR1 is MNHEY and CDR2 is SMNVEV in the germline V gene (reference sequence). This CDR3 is CASSFGTSGSLSYNEQFF. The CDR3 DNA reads TGTGCCAGCAGTTTCGGGACTAGCGGGAGCCTCTCCTACAATGAGCAGTTCTTC.

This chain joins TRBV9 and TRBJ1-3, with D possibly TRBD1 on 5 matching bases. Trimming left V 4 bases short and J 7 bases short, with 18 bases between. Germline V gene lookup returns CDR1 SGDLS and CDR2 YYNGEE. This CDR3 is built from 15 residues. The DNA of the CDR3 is TGTGCCAGCAGCACCGGTGGGTCCGGGGGTAACACCATATATTTT. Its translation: CASSTGGSGGNTIYF.

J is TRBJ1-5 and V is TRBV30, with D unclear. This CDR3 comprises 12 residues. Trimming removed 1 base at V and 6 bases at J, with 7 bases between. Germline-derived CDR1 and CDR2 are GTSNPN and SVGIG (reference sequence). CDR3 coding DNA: TGTGCCTGGAGTGCTAATTTTCAGCCCCAGCATTTT. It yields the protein CAWSANFQPQHF.

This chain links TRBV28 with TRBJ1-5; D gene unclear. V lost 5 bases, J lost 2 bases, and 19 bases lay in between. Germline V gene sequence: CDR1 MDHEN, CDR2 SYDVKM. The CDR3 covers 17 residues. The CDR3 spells CASSPNRHQSGNQPQHF. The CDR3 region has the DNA TGTGCCAGCAGTCCAAACCGACACCAGTCAGGCAATCAGCCCCAGCATTTT.

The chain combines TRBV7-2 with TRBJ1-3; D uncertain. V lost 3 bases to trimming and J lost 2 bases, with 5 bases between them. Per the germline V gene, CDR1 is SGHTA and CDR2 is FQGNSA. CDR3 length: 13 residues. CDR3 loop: CASSFDTGNTIYF. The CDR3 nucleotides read TGTGCCAGCAGCTTCGACACTGGAAACACCATATATTTT.

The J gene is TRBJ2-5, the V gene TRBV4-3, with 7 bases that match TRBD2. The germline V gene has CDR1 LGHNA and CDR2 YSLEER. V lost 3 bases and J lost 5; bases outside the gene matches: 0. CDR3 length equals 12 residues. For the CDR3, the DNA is TGCGCCAGCAGCCAGGGGGGGGAGACCCAGTACTTC. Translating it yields CASSQGGETQYF.

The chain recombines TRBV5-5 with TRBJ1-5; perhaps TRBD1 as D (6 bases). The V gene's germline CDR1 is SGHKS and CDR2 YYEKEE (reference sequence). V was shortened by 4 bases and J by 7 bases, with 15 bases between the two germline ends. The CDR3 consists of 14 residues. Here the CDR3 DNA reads TGTGCCAGCAGCCTCGGGACAAACCACCAGCCCCAGCATTTT. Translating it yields CASSLGTNHQPQHF.

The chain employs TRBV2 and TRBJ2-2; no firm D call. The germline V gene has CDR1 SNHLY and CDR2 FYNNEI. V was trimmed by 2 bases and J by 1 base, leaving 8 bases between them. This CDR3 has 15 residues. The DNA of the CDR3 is TGTGCCAGCAGTGAAAGGTTACAGAACACCGGGGAGCTGTTTTTT. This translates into CASSERLQNTGELFF.

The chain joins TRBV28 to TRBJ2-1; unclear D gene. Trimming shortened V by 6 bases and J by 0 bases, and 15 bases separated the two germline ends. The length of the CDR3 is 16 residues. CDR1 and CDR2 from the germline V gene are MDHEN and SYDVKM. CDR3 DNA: TGTGCCAGCAGCCACGAGTTGGTGCGCTCCTACAATGAGCAGTTCTTC. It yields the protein CASSHELVRSYNEQFF.

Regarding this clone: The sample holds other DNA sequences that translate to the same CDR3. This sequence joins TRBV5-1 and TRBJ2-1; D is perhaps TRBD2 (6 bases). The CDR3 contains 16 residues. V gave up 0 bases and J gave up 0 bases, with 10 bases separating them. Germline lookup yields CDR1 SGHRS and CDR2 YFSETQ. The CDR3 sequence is CASSLVVGSSYNEQFF. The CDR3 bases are TGCGCCAGCAGCTTGGTTGTCGGGAGCTCCTACAATGAGCAGTTCTTC.

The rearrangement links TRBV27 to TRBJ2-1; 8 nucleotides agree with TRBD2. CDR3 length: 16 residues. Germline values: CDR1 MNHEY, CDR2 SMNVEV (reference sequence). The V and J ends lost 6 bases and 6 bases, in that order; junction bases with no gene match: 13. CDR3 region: CASRPLGAGDPNEQFF. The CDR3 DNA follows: TGTGCCAGCAGACCCCTAGGAGCGGGGGACCCCAATGAGCAGTTCTTC.

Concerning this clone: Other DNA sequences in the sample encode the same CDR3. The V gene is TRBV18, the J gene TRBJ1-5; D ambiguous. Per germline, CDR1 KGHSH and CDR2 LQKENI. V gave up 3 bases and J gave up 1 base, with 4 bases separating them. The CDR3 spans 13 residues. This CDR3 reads CASSPDSNQPQHF. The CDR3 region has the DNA TGTGCCAGCTCACCGGACAGCAATCAGCCCCAGCATTTT. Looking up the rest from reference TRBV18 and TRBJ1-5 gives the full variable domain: NAGVMQNPRHLVRRRGQEARLRCSPMKGHSHVYWYRQLPEEGLKFMVYLQKENIIDESGMPKERFSAEFPKEGPSILRIQQVVRGDSAAYFCASSPDSNQPQHFGDGTRLSIL.

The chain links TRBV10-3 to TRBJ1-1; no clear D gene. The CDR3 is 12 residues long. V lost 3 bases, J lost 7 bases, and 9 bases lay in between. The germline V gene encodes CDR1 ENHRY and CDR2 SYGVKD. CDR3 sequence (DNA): TGTGCCATCAGTGAAGGGATAAATGAAGCTTTCTTT. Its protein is CAISEGINEAFF.

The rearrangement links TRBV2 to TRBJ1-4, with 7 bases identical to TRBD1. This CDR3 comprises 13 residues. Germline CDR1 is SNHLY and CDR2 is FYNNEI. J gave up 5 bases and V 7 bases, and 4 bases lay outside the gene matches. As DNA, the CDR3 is TGTGCCAGCATTCCGGACAGGAATGAAAAACTGTTTTTT. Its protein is CASIPDRNEKLFF.

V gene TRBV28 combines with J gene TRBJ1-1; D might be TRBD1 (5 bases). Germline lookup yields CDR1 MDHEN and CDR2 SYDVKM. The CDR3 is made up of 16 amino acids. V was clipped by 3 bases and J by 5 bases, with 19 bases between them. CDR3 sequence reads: CASSLGVGRVTTEAFF. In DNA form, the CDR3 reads TGTGCCAGCAGTTTGGGGGTTGGGAGGGTTACAACTGAAGCTTTCTTT.

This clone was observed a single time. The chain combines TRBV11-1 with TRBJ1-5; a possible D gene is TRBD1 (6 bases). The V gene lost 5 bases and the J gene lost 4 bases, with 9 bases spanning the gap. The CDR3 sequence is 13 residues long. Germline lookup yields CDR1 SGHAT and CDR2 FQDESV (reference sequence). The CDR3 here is CASSVQGNQPQHF. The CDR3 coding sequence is TGTGCCAGCAGCGTACAGGGTAATCAGCCCCAGCATTTT.

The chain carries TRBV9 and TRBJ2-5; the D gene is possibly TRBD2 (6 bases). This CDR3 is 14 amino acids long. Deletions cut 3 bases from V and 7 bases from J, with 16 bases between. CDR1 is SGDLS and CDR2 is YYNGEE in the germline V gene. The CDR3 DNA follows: TGTGCCAGCAGCGCTTCCGGGACTCAGGGGACCCAGTACTTC. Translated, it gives CASSASGTQGTQYF.

The CDR3 DNA is TGTGCCTGGAGTCTACAGGGTTTAGTGGCGGACACTGAAGCTTTCTTT. Protein: CAWSLQGLVADTEAFF. The chain has TRBV30 and TRBJ1-1; D might be TRBD1 (6 bases). Between the trimmed V and J ends, which lost 2 bases and 3 bases, there was a span of 19 bases. The V gene's germline CDR1 is GTSNPN and CDR2 SVGIG (reference sequence). The CDR3 is 16 amino acids.

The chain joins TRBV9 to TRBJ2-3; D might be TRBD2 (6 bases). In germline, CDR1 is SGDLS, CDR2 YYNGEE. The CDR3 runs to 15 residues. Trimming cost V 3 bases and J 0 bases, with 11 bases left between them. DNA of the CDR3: TGTGCCAGCAGCGAGGCCGGGACTAGCACAGATACGCAGTATTTT. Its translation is CASSEAGTSTDTQYF.

The CDR3 loop is CASRIPGLAGETQYF. CDR3 DNA: TGTGCCAGCAGAATCCCGGGACTAGCGGGAGAGACCCAGTACTTC. The J gene is TRBJ2-5, the V gene TRBV28, with TRBD2 matching 12 bases. The length of the CDR3 is 15 residues. The junction had 6 bases not matched to a gene; V was cut back by 6 bases and J by 4 bases. Germline V CDR1 and CDR2: MDHEN, SYDVKM.

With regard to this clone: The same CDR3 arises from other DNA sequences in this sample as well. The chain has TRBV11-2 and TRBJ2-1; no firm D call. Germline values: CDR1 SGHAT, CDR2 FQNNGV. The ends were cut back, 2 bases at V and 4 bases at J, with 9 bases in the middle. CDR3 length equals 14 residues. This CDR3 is CASSLSGRYNEQFF. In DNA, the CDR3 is TGTGCCAGCAGCTTATCTGGCAGATACAATGAGCAGTTCTTC.

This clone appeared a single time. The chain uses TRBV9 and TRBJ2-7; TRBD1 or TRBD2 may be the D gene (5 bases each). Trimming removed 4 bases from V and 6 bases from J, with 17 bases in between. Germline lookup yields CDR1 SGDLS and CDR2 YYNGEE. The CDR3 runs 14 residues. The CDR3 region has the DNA TGTGCCAGCAGCCCCTCGGGACCGTTTGGCGAGCAGTACTTC. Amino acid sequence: CASSPSGPFGEQYF.

In nucleotides, the CDR3 is TGTGCCAGCAGCTCAGACTGGACAGGCAACTCCTACGAGCAGTACTTC. Protein: CASSSDWTGNSYEQYF. The gene calls are TRBV7-6 and TRBJ2-7; 7 bases map to TRBD1. Germline CDR1 and CDR2: SGHVS and FNYEAQ. The V segment lost 4 bases and the J segment 0 bases; nucleotides outside the gene matches: 9. CDR3 length: 16 residues. The whole variable domain, filled in from reference TRBV7-6 and TRBJ2-7, reads GAGVSQSPRYKVTKRGQDVALRCDPISGHVSLYWYRQALGQGPEFLTYFNYEAQQDKSGLPNDRFSAERPEGSISTLTIQRTEQRDSAMYRCASSSDWTGNSYEQYFGPGTRLTVT.